This T cell receptor (beta chain) was retrieved from a study of blood T cells in healthy people across ages. With a J-beta primer mix and a sample-barcoded 5' primer, a second PCR ran about 7 to 12 cycles. One entry per CDR3 protein results from TCRdb running MiXCR on the 5' RACE reads. The sample contains about 640,000 distinct CDR3 sequences, roughly 31% of which appear only once. This clonotype showed up many times. This CDR3 has 13 amino acids. Germline CDR1 reads SGHRS; CDR2 reads YFSETQ. V was clipped by 4 bases and J by 5 bases; unmatched bases: 4. This chain uses TRBV5-1 with TRBJ2-7; 9 bases are shared with TRBD1. This TCR came from a woman at least 80 years old in good health. The sequenced sample was blood. CDR3 sequence reads: CASSPGQGHEQYF. CDR3 nucleotide sequence: TGCGCCAGCAGCCCGGGACAGGGCCACGAGCAGTACTTC.